Listed here is a single T cell receptor (beta chain). These data belong to a study of blood T cell repertoires in COVID-19. Sequencing was performed with immunoSEQ multiplex PCR; in TCRdb, only in-frame clones are kept and a portion is missing. The sample gives 150,000 or so clones, over 85% of which show up once; just under 2% is in the top ten. This CDR3 is built from 14 residues. Germline CDR1 and CDR2: SGHTS and YDEGEE. V lost 2 bases to trimming and J lost 4 bases, with 12 bases between them. V is TRBV5-8 and J is TRBJ1-1, with D perhaps matching TRBD1 (5 bases). Sequencing used peripheral blood. This receptor was obtained from a woman aged 55-70 years with COVID-19, enrolled during active disease. This chain's CDR3 is CASSFGSGGTEAFF. CDR3 sequence (DNA): TGTGCCAGCAGCTTTGGGTCGGGGGGCACTGAAGCTTTCTTT.